The rows below give T cell receptor beta chains drawn from one sample of a study of blood T cell repertoires in COVID-19. Only in-frame clones appear in the TCRdb table, and some are missing; sequencing was by immunoSEQ multiplex PCR. In the table there are about 130,000 clones, about 92% of which are singletons. Sequenced material: peripheral blood. These receptors were obtained from a man aged 50 to 60 with active COVID-19. CDR3s include the opening cysteine and the closing phenylalanine or tryptophan. The D gene is left open where the match is weak. Clone size is shown for a subset of rows, as once, few, many or a class of expanded clone.

j_call	clone_size	d_call	v_call	cdr3_aa	cdr3_nt
TRBJ2-1	.	.	TRBV7-9	CASSLGLASEQFF	TGTGCCAGCAGCTTAGGTCTAGCGAGCGAGCAGTTCTTC
TRBJ2-3	once	.	TRBV21-1	CATQGANRTDTQYF	TGTGCCACCCAGGGGGCTAACCGCACAGATACGCAGTATTTT
TRBJ1-3	.	.	TRBV2	CARQRVRASSGNTIYF	TGTGCCCGCCAGCGAGTCAGAGCCAGCTCTGGAAACACCATATATTTT
TRBJ2-1	.	TRBD2	TRBV24-1	CASSGRTYNEQFF	TGTGCCTCTAGCGGGAGAACCTACAATGAGCAGTTCTTC
TRBJ1-3	.	.	TRBV5-8	CASSLVAGFFSGNTIYF	TGTGCCAGCAGCTTGGTAGCAGGGTTTTTCTCTGGAAACACCATATATTTT
TRBJ1-2	.	.	TRBV29-1	CSVVGQYGYTF	TGCAGCGTTGTTGGGCAGTATGGCTACACCTTC
TRBJ2-2	.	.	TRBV3-1/TRBV3-2	CASSQGYANTGELFF	TGTGCCAGCAGCCAAGGCTACGCGAACACCGGGGAGCTGTTTTTT
TRBJ1-2	.	.	TRBV5-4	CASHEGVGYTF	TGTGCCAGCCACGAGGGGGTTGGCTACACCTTC
TRBJ2-2	.	.	TRBV5-1	CASSLEEPWGDTGELFF	TGCGCCAGCAGCTTGGAGGAACCTTGGGGAGACACCGGGGAGCTGTTTTTT
TRBJ2-7	.	TRBD1	TRBV6-5	CASSLTGGVDEQYF	TGTGCCAGCAGCTTGACAGGGGGCGTCGACGAGCAGTACTTC
TRBJ2-3	.	TRBD1	TRBV6-1	CASSDWTGGTDTQYF	TGTGCCAGCAGTGATTGGACAGGGGGCACAGATACGCAGTATTTT
TRBJ1-1	.	.	TRBV12-3/TRBV12-4	CASSAGLEAFF	TGTGCCAGCAGTGCAGGGCTGGAAGCTTTCTTT
TRBJ2-1	.	TRBD2	TRBV29-1	CSVAGSSGKSYNEQFF	TGCAGCGTTGCGGGGAGTAGCGGGAAATCCTACAATGAGCAGTTCTTC
TRBJ2-7	.	TRBD1	TRBV6-5	CASSYSSDRSYEQYF	TGTGCCAGCAGTTACTCCTCGGACAGGTCCTACGAGCAGTACTTC
TRBJ1-1	.	.	TRBV3-1/TRBV3-2	CASSQRQANTEAFF	TGTGCCAGCAGCCAACGGCAGGCCAACACTGAAGCTTTCTTT
TRBJ1-3	.	.	TRBV25-1	CASRGISNTIYF	TGTGCCAGCAGGGGCATATCGAACACCATATATTTT
TRBJ1-1	.	TRBD1	TRBV5-6	CASSPGPRTGVWVGTEAFF	TGTGCCAGCAGCCCCGGACCCCGAACAGGGGTGTGGGTGGGCACTGAAGCTTTCTTT
TRBJ1-1	.	TRBD1	TRBV4-2	CASSQGDRNTEAFF	TGTGCCAGCAGCCAAGGGGACAGGAACACTGAAGCTTTCTTT
TRBJ1-1	.	.	TRBV18	CASSLSTGSNTEAFF	TGTGCCAGCTCACTGTCGACAGGATCGAACACTGAAGCTTTCTTT
TRBJ2-5	.	.	TRBV29-1	CSVAQLEETQYF	TGCAGCGTTGCCCAGCTAGAAGAGACCCAGTACTTC
TRBJ2-5	.	.	TRBV5-1	CASSLVSGQETQYF	TGCGCCAGCAGCTTGGTTTCGGGCCAAGAGACCCAGTACTTC
TRBJ2-2	.	.	TRBV4-1	CASSQGPGRGTGELFF	TGCGCCAGCAGCCAAGGTCCCGGGAGAGGCACCGGGGAGCTGTTTTTT